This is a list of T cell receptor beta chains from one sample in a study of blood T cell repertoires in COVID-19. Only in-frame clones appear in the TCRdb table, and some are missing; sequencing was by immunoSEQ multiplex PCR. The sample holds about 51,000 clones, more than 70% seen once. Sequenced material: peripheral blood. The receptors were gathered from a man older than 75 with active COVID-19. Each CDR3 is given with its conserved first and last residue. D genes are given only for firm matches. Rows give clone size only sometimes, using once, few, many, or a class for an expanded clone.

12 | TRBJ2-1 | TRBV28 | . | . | TGTGCCAGCAGGTCTAGCGATCATGAGCAGTTCTTC | CASRSSDHEQFF
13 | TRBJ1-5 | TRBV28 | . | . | TGTGCCAGCAGTCGGACTGGGAATCAGCCCCAGCATTTT | CASSRTGNQPQHF
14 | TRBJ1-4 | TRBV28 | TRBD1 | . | TGTGCCAGCAACCTCGCAGGCAGGGGGGAAAAACTGTTTTTT | CASNLAGRGEKLFF
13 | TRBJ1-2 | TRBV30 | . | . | TGTGCCTGGAGTGTATTCAGGGAAGGAGGCTACACCTTC | CAWSVFREGGYTF
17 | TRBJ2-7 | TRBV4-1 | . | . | TGCGCCAGCAGCCAAGGGTTCCTAGCCACATTACCCTACGAGCAGTACTTC | CASSQGFLATLPYEQYF
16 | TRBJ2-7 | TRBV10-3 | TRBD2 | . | TGTGCCATCAGTGAGGGACTAGCGGACCTCTCCTACGAGCAGTACTTC | CAISEGLADLSYEQYF
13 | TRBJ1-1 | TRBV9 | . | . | TGTGCCAGCAGCGTAGAAGCGTTCGCTGAAGCTTTCTTT | CASSVEAFAEAFF
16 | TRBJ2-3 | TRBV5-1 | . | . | TGCGCCAGCAGCTTGGGGGCGAGCGGGTCCACAGATACGCAGTATTTT | CASSLGASGSTDTQYF
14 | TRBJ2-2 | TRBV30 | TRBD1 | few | TGTGCCTGGAGAGTCGGGACAGGGGCCGGGGAGCTGTTTTTT | CAWRVGTGAGELFF
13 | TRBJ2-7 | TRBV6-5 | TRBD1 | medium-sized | TGTGCCAGCATCGGGACAGGGCTCTACGAGCAGTACTTC | CASIGTGLYEQYF
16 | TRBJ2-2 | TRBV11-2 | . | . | TGTGCCAGCAGCCTTTTGAAGGGGCGGAACACCGGGGAGCTGTTTTTT | CASSLLKGRNTGELFF
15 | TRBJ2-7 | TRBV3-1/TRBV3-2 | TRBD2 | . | TGTGCCAGCAGCCACACTAGCGGGAGCTCCTACGAGCAGTACTTC | CASSHTSGSSYEQYF
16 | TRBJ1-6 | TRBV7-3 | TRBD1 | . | TGTGCCAGCAGCAATCGAGACAGGGGGTGGAATTCACCCCTCCACTTT | CASSNRDRGWNSPLHF
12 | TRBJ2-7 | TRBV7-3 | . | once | TGTGCCAGCATCGGAGACTCCTACGAGCAGTACTTC | CASIGDSYEQYF
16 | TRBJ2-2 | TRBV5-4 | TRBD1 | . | TGTGCCAGCAGCCGGGGACAGGGAATAAACACCGGGGAGCTGTTTTTT | CASSRGQGINTGELFF
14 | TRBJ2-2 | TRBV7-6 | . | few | TGTGCCAGCAGCTTAGGGGAGCACACCGGGGAGCTGTTTTTT | CASSLGEHTGELFF
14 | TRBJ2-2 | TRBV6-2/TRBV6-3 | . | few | TGTGCCAGCAGCCCCAGGGTAGAGACCGGGGAGCTGTTTTTT | CASSPRVETGELFF
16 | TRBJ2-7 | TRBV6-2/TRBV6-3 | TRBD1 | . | TGTGCCAGCAGTTACACCAAGAGACAGGGGGCCTACGAGCAGTACTTC | CASSYTKRQGAYEQYF
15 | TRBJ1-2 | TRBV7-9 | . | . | TGTGCCAGCAGCTTAGCGAGGAAGCCTAACTATGGCTACACCTTC | CASSLARKPNYGYTF
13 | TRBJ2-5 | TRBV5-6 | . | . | TGTGCCAGCAGCTTGTCGGGGATAGAGACCCAGTACTTC | CASSLSGIETQYF
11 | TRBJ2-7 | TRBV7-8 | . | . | TGTGCCAGCAGCCCAGGCATCGAGCAGTACTTC | CASSPGIEQYF
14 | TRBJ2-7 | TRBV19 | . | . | TGTGCCAGTAGTATAGAGGGGGGATCCTACGAGCAGTACTTC | CASSIEGGSYEQYF
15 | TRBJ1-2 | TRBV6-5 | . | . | TGTGCCAGCACCGAACTTGGGGGCGTCGACTATGGCTACACCTTC | CASTELGGVDYGYTF
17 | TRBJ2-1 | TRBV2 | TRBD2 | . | TGTGCCAGCAGTGAAAGCGGGAGGGGAAGACGGTACAATGAGCAGTTCTTC | CASSESGRGRRYNEQFF
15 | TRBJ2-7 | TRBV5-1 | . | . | TGCGCCAGCAGCTTGGTTTCGAGGAGCTCCTACGAGCAGTACTTC | CASSLVSRSSYEQYF
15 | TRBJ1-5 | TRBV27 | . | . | TGTGCCAGCAGGCTTCTCGGGTCTGCTAATCAGCCCCAGCATTTT | CASRLLGSANQPQHF
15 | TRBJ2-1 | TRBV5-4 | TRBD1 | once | TGTGCCAGCAGCCCGGGACAGGGGGCTTGGAATGAGCAGTTCTTC | CASSPGQGAWNEQFF
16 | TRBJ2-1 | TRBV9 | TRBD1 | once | TGTGCCAGCAGCGCCGGGGACAGTACGTTTTACAATGAGCAGTTCTTC | CASSAGDSTFYNEQFF
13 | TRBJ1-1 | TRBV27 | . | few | TGTGCCAGCAGCCGGAGAATGAACACTGAAGCTTTCTTT | CASSRRMNTEAFF
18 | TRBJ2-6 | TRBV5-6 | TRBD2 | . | TGTGCCAGCAGCTTGGAGTCGGGAGGTTACTCTGGGGCCAACGTCCTGACTTTC | CASSLESGGYSGANVLTF
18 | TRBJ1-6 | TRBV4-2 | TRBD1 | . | TGTGCCAGCAGCCAAGACCGACAGGGGGCCTGGTCCCTTTCACCCCTCCACTTT | CASSQDRQGAWSLSPLHF
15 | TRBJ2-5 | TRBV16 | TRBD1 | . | TGTGCCAGCAGCTGGTCCGGACAGGGGCAAGAGACCCAGTACTTC | CASSWSGQGQETQYF
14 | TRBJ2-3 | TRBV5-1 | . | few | TGCGCCAGCAGAAGTAGCGGTTACACAGATACGCAGTATTTT | CASRSSGYTDTQYF
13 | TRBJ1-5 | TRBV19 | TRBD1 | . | TGTGCCACAGGGGGCCTAAGCAATCAGCCCCAGCATTTT | CATGGLSNQPQHF
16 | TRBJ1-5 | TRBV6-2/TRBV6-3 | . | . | TGTGCCAGCAGTTACGCGTCGCTAGAACGAGGACAGCCCCAGCATTTT | CASSYASLERGQPQHF
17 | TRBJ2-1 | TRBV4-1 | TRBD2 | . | TGCGCCAGCAGCCAAGCTTTCGCTAGCGGTCACTACAATGAGCAGTTCTTC | CASSQAFASGHYNEQFF
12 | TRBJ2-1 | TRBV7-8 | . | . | TGTGCCAGCAGCTTAGAGGAGGATGAGCAGTTCTTC | CASSLEEDEQFF
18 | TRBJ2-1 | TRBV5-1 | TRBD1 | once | TGCGCCAGCAGCCCCGGGACAGGGGTGAAGAGCTCCTACAATGAGCAGTTCTTC | CASSPGTGVKSSYNEQFF
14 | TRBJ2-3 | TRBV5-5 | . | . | TGTGCCAGCAGCTTGGTTGCCTACACAGATACGCAGTATTTT | CASSLVAYTDTQYF
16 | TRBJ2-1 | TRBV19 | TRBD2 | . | TGTGCCAGTAGCCCGACTAGCGGGAGCCCATATAATGAGCAGTTCTTC | CASSPTSGSPYNEQFF
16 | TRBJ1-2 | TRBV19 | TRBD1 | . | TGTGCCAGTACGATTCAGGGGGGTATTCTTTCGCATGGCTACACCTTC | CASTIQGGILSHGYTF
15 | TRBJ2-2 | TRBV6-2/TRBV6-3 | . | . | TGTGCCAGCAGCCCACAGGGCGGGTTTGCCGGGGAGCTGTTTTTT | CASSPQGGFAGELFF
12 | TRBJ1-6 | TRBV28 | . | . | TGTGCCAGCAGTGGGGCCATTGGACCCCTCCACTTT | CASSGAIGPLHF
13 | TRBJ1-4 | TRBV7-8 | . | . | TGTGCCAGCAGCTTAGGGACACCTGAAAAACTGTTTTTT | CASSLGTPEKLFF